The entry below describes one TCR beta chain. The clone's antigen remains unknown. No base qualities exist here, and no much larger clone lies one base off it. The data are from a study of T-cell memory formation after mild COVID-19 listed by TCRdb under 2021. Broadly, across the study: TCR sequence clusters from the two donors were found to be largely donor specific. T-cell clones expanding and contracting after mild COVID-19 in a couple of donors were tracked by longitudinal TCRalpha and TCRbeta repertoire sequencing. Two young, previously healthy adult volunteers made up the cohort, one male and one female.

Sequencing was performed on an Illumina NovaSeq 6000. TCRalpha and TCRbeta cDNA libraries were built by 5'RACE with constant-segment primers, adding sample barcodes and unique molecular identifiers. Trizol reagent was used to extract RNA from every sample. Amplification of the libraries took two PCR steps, and the second step added a second sample barcode plus Illumina TruSeq adapters. Sequencing of the libraries was done on an Illumina NovaSeq, producing 2 x 150 bp paired-end reads. The authors processed their data as follows. Demultiplexing of reads and collapsing into UMI-guided consensus sequences were performed with migec v1.2.7. Using mixcr v2.1.11, UMI consensuses were aligned to TRA and TRB V and J templates and then assembled into clonotypes. Clonotypes were classified as expanded or contracted when called significant by both edgeR and NoisET, with noise models trained on biological replicates. For edgeR calls, a false discovery rate-adjusted p below 0.01 and a log2 fold-change threshold of 1 were applied. As an exploratory analysis of dynamics, PCA with hierarchical clustering was applied to max-normalized trajectories of the 1000 most abundant clonotypes. The CD4 or CD8 phenotype of responding clones was assigned using the separately sequenced CD4+ and CD8+ repertoires. Through fastp at Q25 and MiXCR, TCRdb rebuilt clones from the public reads, retaining in-frame beta chains. Every entry covers one CDR3 protein and lists the most common genes and DNA from its rows. Clone size and V and J calls follow TCRdb, not the original study. Within this sample are about 2,300 distinct CDR3 sequences, with about two thirds of them counted one time only. The ten largest clones represent about a tenth of the sample.

Ficoll-Paque density gradient centrifugation was used to isolate PBMCs. The CDR3 contains 15 residues, cysteine and phenylalanine counted. Solely the CDR3 DNA is kept, with 45 bases framed from the first base. Deletion took 0 bases off V and 3 bases off J, with a span of 12 bases between the germline ends. CDR1 and CDR2, looked up from the germline V gene, are SGDLS and YYNGEE. Broader findings and caveats from the paper: Clones that contracted from day 15 to 85 showed balanced CD4/CD8 phenotypes, whereas a second wave of clones that expanded from day 15 to 37 leaned towards CD4+. Only two mild cases were covered by the study, and larger cohorts that include severe cases with pre-infection samples were considered necessary. Some responding clones were detected in pre-infection memory, suggesting pre-existing cross-reactive memory T cells joined the SARS-CoV-2 response. The second-wave clones that peaked on day 37 were not confirmed to be SARS-CoV-2 specific. Contracting CD4+ clones appeared mostly in the CM and EM memory subsets, whereas CD8+ clones were enriched in EMRA.

The TCR comes from an adult who had mild COVID-19 (a few samples of this study predate the infection). The sample titles of this study are shuffled in the database, so cell type and time point are left out. This chain joins TRBV9 to TRBJ1-1, with the identity of the D gene unclear. The material sequenced was PBMCs or a T cell subset sorted from them (not recorded which). The CDR3 protein sequence reads: CASSVGPNLDTEAFF. The DNA is as follows: TGTGCCAGCAGCGTAGGACCTAACCTGGACACTGAAGCTTTCTTT.